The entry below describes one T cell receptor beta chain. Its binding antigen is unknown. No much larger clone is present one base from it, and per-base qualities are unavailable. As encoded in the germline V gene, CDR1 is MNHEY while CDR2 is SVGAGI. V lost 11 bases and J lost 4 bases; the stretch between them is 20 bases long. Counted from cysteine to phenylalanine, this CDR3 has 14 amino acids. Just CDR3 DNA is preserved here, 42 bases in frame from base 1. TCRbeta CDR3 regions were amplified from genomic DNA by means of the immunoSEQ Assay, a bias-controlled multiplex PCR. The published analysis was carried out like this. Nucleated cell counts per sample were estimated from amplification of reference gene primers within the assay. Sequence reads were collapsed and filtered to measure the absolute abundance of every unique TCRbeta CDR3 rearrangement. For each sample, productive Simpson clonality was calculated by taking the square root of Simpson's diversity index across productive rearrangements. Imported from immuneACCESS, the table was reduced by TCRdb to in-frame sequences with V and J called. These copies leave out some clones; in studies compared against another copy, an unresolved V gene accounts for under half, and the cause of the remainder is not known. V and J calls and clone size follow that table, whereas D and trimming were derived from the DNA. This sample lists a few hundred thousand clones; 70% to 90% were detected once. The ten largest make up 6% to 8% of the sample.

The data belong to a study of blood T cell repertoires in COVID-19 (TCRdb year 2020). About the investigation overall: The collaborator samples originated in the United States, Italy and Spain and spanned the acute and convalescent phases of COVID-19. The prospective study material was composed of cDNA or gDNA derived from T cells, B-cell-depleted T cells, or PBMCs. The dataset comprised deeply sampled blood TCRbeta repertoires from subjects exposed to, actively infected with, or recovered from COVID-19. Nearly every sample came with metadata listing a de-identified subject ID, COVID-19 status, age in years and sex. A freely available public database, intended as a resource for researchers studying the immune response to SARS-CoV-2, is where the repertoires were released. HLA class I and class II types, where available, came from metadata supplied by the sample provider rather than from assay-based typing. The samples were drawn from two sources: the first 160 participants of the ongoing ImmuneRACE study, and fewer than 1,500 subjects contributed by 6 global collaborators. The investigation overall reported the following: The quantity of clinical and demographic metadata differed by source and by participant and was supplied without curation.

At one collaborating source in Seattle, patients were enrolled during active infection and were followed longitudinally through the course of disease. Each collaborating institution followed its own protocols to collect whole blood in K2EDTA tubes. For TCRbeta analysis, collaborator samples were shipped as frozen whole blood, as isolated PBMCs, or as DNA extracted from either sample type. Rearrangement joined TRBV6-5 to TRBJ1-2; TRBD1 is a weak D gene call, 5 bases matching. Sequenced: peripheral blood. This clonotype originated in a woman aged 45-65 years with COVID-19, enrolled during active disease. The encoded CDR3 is CAGLTWGGVYGYTF. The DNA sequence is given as TGTGCCGGCTTAACCTGGGGGGGGGTCTATGGCTACACCTTC.